This T cell receptor (beta chain) was profiled in a study of blood T cell repertoires in COVID-19. Overall study context: Samples of COVID-19 (acute and convalescent) were obtained from the United States, Italy and Spain. PBMCs, B-cell-depleted T cells, or T cells were the source of the cDNA or gDNA that made up the material.

Per the original methods: Reference gene primers were amplified, and this amplification served to estimate nucleated cell counts. Data came from immunoSEQ multiplex PCR; TCRdb stores just in-frame clones and leaves some out. Clonal size and the V and J genes are those of that table, whereas D and trimming came from the DNA. The profile shows around 300,000 clones, about 83% of them singletons. Germline values: CDR1 LGHNA, CDR2 YSLEER. Trimming cost V 0 bases and J 3 bases, with 9 bases left between them. The CDR3 sequence is 15 residues long. This clone has a handful of counts. This rearrangement joins TRBV4-3 to TRBJ1-5; TRBD1 is a possible D gene (5 bases). Specimen: peripheral blood. The TCR sequence derives from a man younger than 45 with active or convalescent COVID-19. The CDR3 DNA reads as TGCGCCAGCAGCCAAGACAGGGCCACCAATCAGCCCCAGCATTTT. Amino acids: CASSQDRATNQPQHF.